This T cell receptor beta chain was captured by sequencing in a study of T cells in Graves' hyperthyroidism and ophthalmopathy. Across the whole study: The initial diagnosis was the point when peripheral blood was collected, ahead of any treatment.

Thyroid ultrasound and orbital computed tomography, with clinical symptoms and serum thyroxine and TRAb, informed diagnoses. Amplification of TCR beta CDR3 regions was performed using RNA transcripts as template. An initial round of RT-PCR targeting the TCR CDR3 relied on the HTBI primer set. TCRdb reprocessed the multiplex PCR reads via MiXCR and lists one record per CDR3 protein. The sample lists over 700,000 distinct CDR3 sequences; 15% to 20% were seen once. Sequenced: blood. This TCR was sampled from a woman aged 45-60 years with Graves' hyperthyroidism that later progressed to Graves' ophthalmopathy.

CDR3 sequence reads: CASSPRLAGGRITDTQYF. DNA for the CDR3: TGTGCCAGCAGTCCTCGACTAGCGGGGGGGCGGATCACAGATACGCAGTATTTT. This chain connects TRBV7-9 to TRBJ2-3; TRBD2 matches at 14 bases. Germline CDR1 SEHNR, CDR2 FQNEAQ (reference sequence). There are 18 residues in the CDR3. With V trimmed by 6 bases and J by 2 bases, 10 bases remained unmatched.